This T cell receptor (beta chain) was profiled in a study of preoperative IRX-2 immunotherapy in early breast cancer (dated by TCRdb to 2018 to 2020). Library generation was performed with the immunoSEQ multiplex PCR assay. Imported from immuneACCESS, the table was reduced by TCRdb to in-frame sequences with V and J called. These copies leave out some clones; in studies compared against another copy, an unresolved V gene accounts for under half, and the cause of the remainder is not known. This sample comprises around 62,000 clones, roughly 94% of them detected only once. The ten largest clones take up roughly 1.7% of the sample. According to the study, the label for this sample's treatment or condition signals: preoperative locoregional IRX-2 cytokine immunotherapy. The samples were obtained from a phase Ib study that tested preoperative, locoregional IRX-2 cytokine immunotherapy designed to prime immune responses. The donors were early-stage breast cancer patients who were given IRX-2 prior to surgery.

With regard to this clone: The target of this receptor is not known. The sample holds no much larger clone one base away, and base qualities are not on file.

Per the germline V gene (reference sequence), MNHNY is the CDR1 and SVGAGI is the CDR2. V loses 2 bases of germline sequence and J loses 3 bases, and the interval between the two ends is 11 bases. There are 14 amino acids in the CDR3, from cysteine to phenylalanine inclusive. Only the CDR3 region is kept as DNA, spanning 42 bases read in frame from base 1. Sample collection was performed from a patient treated with IRX-2 immunotherapy. The receptor chain draws on TRBV6-6 and TRBJ2-7; there is no confident call for the D gene. The receptor's source is a human donor with breast cancer. The DNA sequence follows: TGTGCCAGCAGTTACCCCCCGCGGTACTACGAGCAGTACTTC. Translation gives CASSYPPRYYEQYF.